The text below deals with one T cell receptor (beta chain). The protocol was immunoSEQ multiplex PCR, while the TCRdb copy is restricted to in-frame clones and leaves out a portion. The sample includes 20,000 to 25,000 clones, 30% to 40% of them seen just once. Stimulators, 200,000 irradiated and violet-dye-labeled cells, were plated with 200,000 CFSE-labeled responder cells. Dividing CFSE-low CD3+CD4+ and CD3+CD8+ responders were isolated by sorting after the reaction. Germline V CDR1 and CDR2: MNHNS, SASEGT. V was trimmed by 6 bases and J by 4 bases, leaving 7 bases between them. The CDR3 totals 11 residues. This sample was included in a study of graft-versus-host responses after intestinal transplantation.

Source: alloreactive CD8+ T cells from a mixed lymphocyte reaction culture, taken before intestinal transplant. Subset specified: CFSE-low proliferating T cells sorted from roughly 6-day pre-transplant mixed lymphocyte reaction (GvH or HvG direction). The rearrangement joins TRBV6-1 to TRBJ2-7, with D unclear. This clonotype originated in a human patient who received an intestinal transplant. CDR3 DNA: TGTGCCAGCAGATCCTCTTACGAGCAGTACTTC. Translating gives CASRSSYEQYF.